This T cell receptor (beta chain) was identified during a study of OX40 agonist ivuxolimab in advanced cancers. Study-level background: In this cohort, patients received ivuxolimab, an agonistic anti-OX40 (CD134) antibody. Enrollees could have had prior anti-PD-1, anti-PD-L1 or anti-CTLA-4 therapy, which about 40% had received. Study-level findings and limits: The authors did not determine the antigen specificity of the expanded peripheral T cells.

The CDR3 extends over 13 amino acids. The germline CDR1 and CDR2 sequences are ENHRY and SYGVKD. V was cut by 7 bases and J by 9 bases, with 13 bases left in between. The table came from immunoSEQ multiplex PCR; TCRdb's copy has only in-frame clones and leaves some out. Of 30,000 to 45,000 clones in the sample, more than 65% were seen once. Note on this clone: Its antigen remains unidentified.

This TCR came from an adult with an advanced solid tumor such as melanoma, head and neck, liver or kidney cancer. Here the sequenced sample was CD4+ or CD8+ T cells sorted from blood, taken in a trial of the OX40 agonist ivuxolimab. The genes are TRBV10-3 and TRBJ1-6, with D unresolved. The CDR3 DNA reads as TGTGCCATCACCTCGGAGAAGGGTTCACCCCTCCACTTT. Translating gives CAITSEKGSPLHF.